This T cell receptor (beta chain) was captured in a study of blood T cell repertoires in COVID-19. Across the study: COVID-19 samples collected from the United States, Italy and Spain covered acute and convalescent phases.

The germline gives CDR1 SGHDT, CDR2 YYEEEE. V was clipped by 4 bases and J by 4 bases, with 17 bases between them. The CDR3 contains 15 residues. In the original analysis: Nucleated cell number was recorded as an estimate derived from reference gene primer amplification. The assay was immunoSEQ multiplex PCR, and TCRdb's table has in-frame clones only and misses some. V, J and clone size were drawn from that table, and D and trimming were deduced from the DNA. The sample contains roughly 250,000 clones, about four fifths of which appear only once. The sequencing input was peripheral blood. This receptor was obtained from a person between 70 and 80 years old with COVID-19, enrolled during active disease. The gene calls are TRBV5-6 and TRBJ1-1; perhaps TRBD1 as D (5 bases). For the CDR3, the DNA is TGTGCCAGCAGCATCACGTTCGGGGGGATCACTGAAGCTTTCTTT. Residues: CASSITFGGITEAFF. The entire variable domain, with the rest obtained from reference TRBV5-6 and TRBJ1-1, is as follows: DAGVTQSPTHLIKTRGQQVTLRCSPKSGHDTVSWYQQALGQGPQFIFQYYEEEERQRGNFPDRFSGHQFPNYSSELNVNALLLGDSALYLCASSITFGGITEAFFGQGTRLTVV.